Sequencing of this T cell receptor beta chain was carried out in a study of blood T cell repertoires in COVID-19. The germline V gene has CDR1 SEHNR and CDR2 FQNEAQ (reference sequence). This CDR3 spans 14 amino acids. Trimming removed 1 base at V and 9 bases at J, with 16 bases between. Assay used: immunoSEQ multiplex PCR; TCRdb lists only in-frame clones, some missing. The sample lists roughly 240,000 clones, 86% occurring once. Sequenced sample: PBMCs or T cells enriched from blood (not recorded which). The TCR sequence derives from a woman between 45 and 65 years old who had recovered from COVID-19. V and J are TRBV7-9 and TRBJ2-7; no clear D. The CDR3 reads CASSLVSSPTMQYF. The DNA of the CDR3 is TGTGCCAGCAGCTTAGTTAGTTCTCCTACGATGCAGTACTTC.